This TCR beta chain was sequenced in a study of regulatory T cells in long-lasting Graves disease. The CDR3 has 12 residues. CDR1 is SGDLS, CDR2 YYNGEE, per germline. Time point: newly diagnosed GD, antithyroid drugs for less than 3 months. PBMCs provided the RNA from which the TCR library was made. In building TCR beta libraries, iRepertoire HTBI primers were used together with Arm-PCR of CDR3 regions. TCRdb fed the multiplex PCR reads into MiXCR, producing one record per CDR3 protein. The table has hundreds of thousands of distinct CDR3 sequences, roughly 15% seen once. This clonotype was found once. This may be a read error: a much more frequent sequence differs by one nucleotide. These sequences were also reported in another study, on T cells in Graves' hyperthyroidism and ophthalmopathy. That paper states: During a first-round RT-PCR of the TCR CDR3, the HTBI primer set was used. From stable hyperthyroidism, ophthalmopathy was set apart by a 13 V-J model. Model output signaled ophthalmopathy a median roughly six months ahead of onset.

The source is a middle-aged woman with Graves disease. Sequencing was performed on peripheral blood mononuclear cells (PBMCs), taken at new diagnosis, from a patient treated with antithyroid drugs. The V and J genes are TRBV9 and TRBJ2-1; D could derive from TRBD1 or TRBD2 (5 bases each). As DNA, the CDR3 is TGTGCCAGCGAGGGGTACTACAATGATCAGTTCTTC. It codes for CASEGYYNDQFF.